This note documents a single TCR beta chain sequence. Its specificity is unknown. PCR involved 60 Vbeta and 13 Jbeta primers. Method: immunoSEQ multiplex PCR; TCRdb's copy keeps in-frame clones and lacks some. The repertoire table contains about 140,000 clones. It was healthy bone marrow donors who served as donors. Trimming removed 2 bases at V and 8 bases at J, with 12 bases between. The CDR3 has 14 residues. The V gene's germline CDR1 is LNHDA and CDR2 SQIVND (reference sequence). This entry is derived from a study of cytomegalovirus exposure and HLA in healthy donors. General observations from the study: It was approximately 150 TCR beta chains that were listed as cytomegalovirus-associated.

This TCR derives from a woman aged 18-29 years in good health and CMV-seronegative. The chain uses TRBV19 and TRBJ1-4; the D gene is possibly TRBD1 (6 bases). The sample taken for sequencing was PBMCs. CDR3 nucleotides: TGTGCCAGTAGTATAACAGGGCGCGTCGAAAAACTGTTTTTT. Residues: CASSITGRVEKLFF.